The rows below give T cell receptor beta chains drawn from one sample of a study of shared clonotypes between healthy human individuals. Data came from immunoSEQ multiplex PCR; TCRdb stores just in-frame clones and leaves some out. The sample lists a few million clones; roughly 92% were seen once. Sequencing was carried out using naive CD4+ T cells sorted from blood. The receptors originated from a man younger than 35 in good health. CDR3s include the opening cysteine and the closing phenylalanine or tryptophan. A D gene is named only where the DNA matches it firmly. The listing skips clone size in some rows; elsewhere it reads once, few, many or a size class.

V	D	size	J	CDR3	DNA
TRBV7-8	TRBD1	NA	TRBJ2-2	CASSLQGVGELFF	TGTGCCAGCAGCTTGCAGGGGGTCGGGGAGCTGTTTTTT
TRBV2	TRBD1	NA	TRBJ2-3	CASSPWTGRTDTQYF	TGTGCCAGCAGTCCGTGGACAGGACGCACAGATACGCAGTATTTT
TRBV27	TRBD1	NA	TRBJ2-7	CASSTGGGIDEQYF	TGTGCCAGCAGCACAGGGGGCGGAATTGACGAGCAGTACTTC
TRBV6-7	NA	NA	TRBJ2-5	CASTRSRTEYQETQYF	TGTGCCAGCACCCGTTCCCGGACCGAGTACCAAGAGACCCAGTACTTC
TRBV18	NA	NA	TRBJ1-2	CASSPSGPNYGYTF	TGTGCCAGCTCACCATCCGGGCCCAACTATGGCTACACCTTC
TRBV5-1	TRBD2	NA	TRBJ2-1	CASSLTSGIDNEQFF	TGCGCCAGCAGCTTGACTAGCGGGATTGACAATGAGCAGTTCTTC
TRBV5-1	TRBD2	once	TRBJ2-1	CASSQTNREGDEQFF	TGCGCCAGCAGCCAGACAAATAGGGAGGGCGATGAGCAGTTCTTC
TRBV10-3	NA	NA	TRBJ1-2	CAMRDTSNYGYTF	TGTGCCATGAGGGACACGTCTAACTATGGCTACACCTTC
TRBV5-4	NA	NA	TRBJ2-5	CASSRRGAGETQYF	TGTGCCAGCAGCCGGCGCGGGGCGGGAGAGACCCAGTACTTC
TRBV5-1	NA	few	TRBJ2-7	CASSLGGYEQYF	TGCGCCAGCAGCTTGGGGGGATACGAGCAGTACTTC
TRBV5-1	TRBD1	NA	TRBJ2-5	CASSLGTGQETQYF	TGCGCCAGCAGCTTAGGGACAGGGCAAGAGACCCAGTACTTC
TRBV18	NA	NA	TRBJ1-5	CASSPFSVGNQPQHF	TGTGCCAGCTCACCATTTTCGGTGGGAAATCAGCCCCAGCATTTT
TRBV5-4	TRBD2	NA	TRBJ2-2	CASSLTSGNGELFF	TGTGCCAGCAGCTTGACTAGCGGGAACGGGGAGCTGTTTTTT
TRBV28	NA	NA	TRBJ1-4	CASSPHTRTEGEKLFF	TGTGCCAGCAGCCCCCATACTCGGACTGAGGGTGAAAAACTGTTTTTT
TRBV5-1	TRBD2	NA	TRBJ2-7	CASSLGLAESSYEQYF	TGCGCCAGCAGCTTGGGACTAGCGGAGAGCTCCTACGAGCAGTACTTC
TRBV30	NA	NA	TRBJ2-2	CAWIDRSVGGELFF	TGTGCCTGGATTGACAGGTCGGTCGGCGGGGAGCTGTTTTTT
TRBV5-1	TRBD2	NA	TRBJ2-3	CASSLGTSGDSDTQYF	TGCGCCAGCAGCCTCGGGACTAGCGGGGATTCAGATACGCAGTATTTT
TRBV5-4	TRBD2	NA	TRBJ2-2	CASSLASGGTGELFF	TGTGCCAGCAGCTTGGCTAGCGGGGGCACCGGGGAGCTGTTTTTT
TRBV19	TRBD1	NA	TRBJ2-1	CASSRSRDRVHEQFF	TGTGCCAGTAGTAGGTCCCGGGACAGGGTCCATGAGCAGTTCTTC
TRBV7-8	TRBD1	NA	TRBJ1-6	CASSYRSGTGTSPLHF	TGTGCCAGCAGCTATCGATCCGGGACAGGTACATCACCCCTCCACTTT
TRBV5-1	NA	once	TRBJ1-1	CASIGEGHTEAFF	TGCGCCAGCATCGGGGAAGGGCACACTGAAGCTTTCTTT
TRBV6-6	NA	NA	TRBJ2-5	CASSYRQETQYF	TGTGCCAGCAGCTATAGACAAGAGACCCAGTACTTC
TRBV18	NA	NA	TRBJ2-5	CASSPRVTPQETQYF	TGTGCCAGCTCACCACGGGTCACACCTCAAGAGACCCAGTACTTC
TRBV5-6	TRBD1	NA	TRBJ2-7	CASSLGDRPYEQYF	TGTGCCAGCAGCTTGGGGGACAGGCCCTACGAGCAGTACTTC
TRBV6-6	NA	once	TRBJ2-7	CASSSWTSLYEQYF	TGTGCCAGCAGTTCCTGGACCTCGCTCTACGAGCAGTACTTC
TRBV30	NA	NA	TRBJ2-7	CAWSPGLGTYEQYF	TGTGCCTGGAGCCCCGGACTGGGAACCTACGAGCAGTACTTC
TRBV10-3	NA	NA	TRBJ2-1	CAISVGSGNSYNEQFF	TGTGCCATCAGTGTTGGTAGCGGAAACTCCTACAATGAGCAGTTCTTC
TRBV5-1	NA	NA	TRBJ2-5	CASSLPDRQETQYF	TGCGCCAGCAGCTTACCTGACAGGCAAGAGACCCAGTACTTC
TRBV4-1	NA	NA	TRBJ2-1	CASSQELQGGNEQFF	TGCGCCAGCAGCCAAGAGTTACAGGGTGGGAATGAGCAGTTCTTC
TRBV5-1	NA	NA	TRBJ2-5	CASSLNRAETQYF	TGCGCCAGCAGCTTGAACAGGGCTGAGACCCAGTACTTC
TRBV27	TRBD1	NA	TRBJ1-5	CASSLSQGAQPQHF	TGTGCCAGCAGTTTAAGCCAGGGGGCGCAGCCCCAGCATTTT
TRBV9	NA	NA	TRBJ1-2	CASSVELQGRQGYTF	TGTGCCAGCAGCGTTGAGTTACAGGGAAGGCAGGGCTACACCTTC
TRBV27	NA	once	TRBJ1-3	CASSLRWRGAPGNTIYF	TGTGCCAGCAGTTTACGATGGCGGGGGGCGCCCGGAAACACCATATATTTT
TRBV11-2	NA	NA	TRBJ2-5	CASSSGLSATQYF	TGTGCCAGCAGCTCGGGACTTTCAGCGACCCAGTACTTC
TRBV10-3	NA	NA	TRBJ2-5	CAISETGKSGPETQYF	TGTGCCATCAGTGAAACAGGGAAGAGTGGTCCGGAGACCCAGTACTTC
TRBV6-1	NA	NA	TRBJ1-5	CASREGSNQPQHF	TGTGCCAGCCGGGAGGGGAGCAATCAGCCCCAGCATTTT
TRBV19	TRBD2	NA	TRBJ2-7	CASNGGLGAYEQYF	TGTGCCAGTAATGGGGGACTAGGGGCCTACGAGCAGTACTTC
TRBV5-4	NA	NA	TRBJ2-5	CASSFGGTQETQYF	TGTGCCAGCAGCTTTGGGGGGACCCAAGAGACCCAGTACTTC
TRBV6-5	NA	NA	TRBJ1-4	CASSPAGDPWEKLFF	TGTGCCAGCAGCCCGGCTGGGGACCCTTGGGAAAAACTGTTTTTT
TRBV2	NA	NA	TRBJ2-2	CASIKGGKTGELFF	TGTGCCAGCATAAAGGGTGGTAAGACCGGGGAGCTGTTTTTT
TRBV29-1	NA	NA	TRBJ2-1	CSAGTQPSIEQFF	TGCAGCGCCGGGACTCAACCTTCCATTGAGCAGTTCTTC
TRBV5-1	TRBD2	once	TRBJ2-7	CASSLDASGSYGEQYF	TGCGCCAGCAGCTTAGATGCTAGCGGGAGTTACGGCGAGCAGTACTTC
TRBV21-1	NA	NA	TRBJ1-5	CASSKSRRTGDQPQHF	TGTGCCAGCAGCAAAAGTAGGCGGACAGGGGATCAGCCCCAGCATTTT
TRBV21-1	NA	NA	TRBJ2-7	CATVPLGRHYYEQYF	TGTGCCACCGTGCCCTTGGGACGTCACTACTACGAGCAGTACTTC
TRBV5-6	NA	NA	TRBJ2-7	CASSGLLSYEQYF	TGTGCCAGCAGTGGGCTACTCTCCTACGAGCAGTACTTC
TRBV7-9	NA	NA	TRBJ1-4	CAAEGLNEKLFF	TGCGCCGCGGAGGGACTGAATGAAAAACTGTTTTTT
TRBV5-4	NA	few	TRBJ1-6	CASSLDPGSGSPLHF	TGTGCCAGCAGCTTGGACCCGGGATCGGGGTCACCCCTCCACTTT
TRBV7-2	NA	NA	TRBJ2-5	CASSLGGAQETQYF	TGTGCCAGCAGCTTAGGGGGGGCGCAGGAGACCCAGTACTTC
TRBV28	NA	NA	TRBJ1-5	CASDTYSNQPQHF	TGTGCCAGCGACACTTATAGCAATCAGCCCCAGCATTTT
TRBV19	NA	once	TRBJ2-7	CATRGYREGPYEQYF	TGTGCCACCAGGGGCTATAGGGAGGGTCCCTACGAGCAGTACTTC
TRBV7-6	NA	NA	TRBJ1-4	CASSLGSTNEKLFF	TGTGCCAGCAGCTTAGGCTCAACTAATGAAAAACTGTTTTTT
TRBV6-1	NA	NA	TRBJ1-1	CASSVGLNTEAFF	TGTGCCAGCAGCGTTGGGTTAAACACTGAAGCTTTCTTT
TRBV6-5	NA	NA	TRBJ1-2	CASSPAPDYGYTF	TGTGCCAGCAGCCCCGCACCAGACTATGGCTACACCTTC
TRBV5-1	TRBD2	NA	TRBJ2-7	CASSLLAGDYEQYF	TGCGCCAGCAGCCTGCTAGCGGGAGACTACGAGCAGTACTTC
TRBV6-5	NA	NA	TRBJ2-7	CASSKGGGSYEQYF	TGTGCCAGCAGTAAAGGGGGGGGCTCCTACGAGCAGTACTTC